This TCR beta chain stems from a study of blood T cell repertoires in COVID-19. At the level of the study: COVID-19 samples, acute and convalescent, were from the United States, Italy and Spain.

Germline-derived CDR1 and CDR2 are MDHEN and SYDVKM. The CDR3 length is 11 residues. The V gene end was trimmed by 8 bases and the J gene end by 4 bases; junction bases not matched to a gene: 1. Authors' methods: Counts of nucleated cells, estimated from reference gene primer amplification, were obtained. The repertoire was sequenced with immunoSEQ multiplex PCR; TCRdb's copy has only in-frame clones and lacks some. That table supplies the V and J calls and clone size; D and trimming were determined from the DNA. The sample lists approximately 300,000 clones; around 83% were seen once. The chain joins TRBV28 to TRBJ1-2; 7 bases line up with TRBD1. The clonotype comes from a woman aged 50 to 65 with acute or convalescent COVID-19. Material for sequencing was peripheral blood. The CDR3 loop is CASGTVYGYTF. The DNA for the CDR3 is TGTGCCAGCGGGACAGTCTATGGCTACACCTTC.